These 28 T cell receptor beta chains came from one sample sequenced in a study of somatic mutations in cytotoxic T cells in rheumatoid arthritis. TCRdb's copy holds only in-frame clones and misses some; the assay was immunoSEQ multiplex PCR. The sample shows 13,000 or so clones, 82% of them seen only once. The source material was CD8+ T cells sorted from blood. The receptors here all came from an adult with rheumatoid arthritis.

The chain couples TRBV6-5 to TRBJ2-1; a possible D gene is TRBD1 (5 bases). This CDR3 is built from 15 residues. Germline CDR1 reads MNHEY; CDR2 reads SVGAGI. V was shortened by 5 bases and J by 1 base, with 12 bases between the two germline ends. CDR3 nucleotides: TGTGCCAGCAGTGCGGACATTCTGTCCTACAATGAGCAGTTCTTC. Protein: CASSADILSYNEQFF.

The V gene is TRBV7-9, the J gene TRBJ1-1; tentative D call: TRBD1 (6 bases). The V and J ends lost 6 bases and 5 bases respectively, with 13 bases between them. The CDR3 length is 13 residues. CDR1 is SEHNR, CDR2 FQNEAQ, per germline (reference sequence). For the CDR3, the DNA is TGTGCCAGCAGTAGAACAGGGAGGACTGAAGCTTTCTTT. Protein: CASSRTGRTEAFF. The full variable domain, completed using reference TRBV7-9 and TRBJ1-1, is DTGVSQNPRHKITKRGQNVTFRCDPISEHNRLYWYRQTLGQGPEFLTYFQNEAQLEKSRLLSDRFSAERPKGSFSTLEIQRTEQGDSAMYLCASSRTGRTEAFFGQGTRLTVV.

The CDR3 reads CAWTDRGYEQYF. In nucleotides, the CDR3 is TGTGCCTGGACTGACAGGGGCTACGAGCAGTACTTC. V and J are TRBV30 and TRBJ2-7; 8 bases fit TRBD1. Trimming cost V 4 bases and J 3 bases; bases outside gene matches: 2. Germline V gene lookup returns CDR1 GTSNPN and CDR2 SVGIG (reference sequence). The CDR3 loop spans 12 amino acids.

The rearrangement joins TRBV28 to TRBJ2-1; D is undetermined. This CDR3 has 14 residues. V lost 10 bases and J lost 4, with 17 bases in between. CDR1 is MDHEN and CDR2 is SYDVKM in the germline V gene. The CDR3 DNA sequence: TGTGCCAACCGTTGTAGGGTGGGGTACAATGAGCAGTTCTTC. Its translation is CANRCRVGYNEQFF.

V usage is TRBV4-1 and J usage is TRBJ2-2; possibly TRBD2 for D (5 bases). V lost 4 bases, J lost 2 bases, and 14 bases lay in between. The CDR3 sequence is 16 residues long. Germline-derived CDR1 and CDR2 are MGHRA and YSYEKL. The CDR3 nucleotides read TGCGCCAGCAGCCCCGGACTCCACTTTAACACCGGGGAGCTGTTTTTT. Amino acid sequence: CASSPGLHFNTGELFF.

V is TRBV7-2 and J is TRBJ1-5; D is unclear. Germline loops: CDR1 SGHTA, CDR2 FQGNSA. With 0 bases removed from V and 3 bases from J, the gap between germline ends came to 6 bases. This CDR3 has 14 residues. The DNA for the CDR3 is TGTGCCAGCAGCTTAGCCCAGGTCAATCAGCCCCAGCATTTT. Encoded protein: CASSLAQVNQPQHF.

The chain joins TRBV9 to TRBJ1-3; no firm D call. V lost 1 base and J 0 bases, leaving 8 bases between the germline ends. Germline values: CDR1 SGDLS, CDR2 YYNGEE. The CDR3 loop spans 15 amino acids. CDR3 DNA: TGTGCCAGCAGCGTACAAGGAAACTCTGGAAACACCATATATTTT. This gives the protein CASSVQGNSGNTIYF. Together with reference TRBV9 and TRBJ1-3, the CDR3 gives the full variable domain: DSGVTQTPKHLITATGQRVTLRCSPRSGDLSVYWYQQSLDQGLQFLIQYYNGEERAKGNILERFSAQQFPDLHSELNLSSLELGDSALYFCASSVQGNSGNTIYFGEGSWLTVV.

The chain uses TRBV9 and TRBJ2-1; possible D gene TRBD1, 8 bases. V was shortened by 3 bases and J by 3 bases, with 19 bases between the two germline ends. CDR3 length equals 17 residues. CDR1 and CDR2 (germline): SGDLS, YYNGEE. The CDR3 DNA is TGTGCCAGCAGCGGACGAGTAAGCGGGACAGGCTACAATGAGCAGTTCTTC. This codes for CASSGRVSGTGYNEQFF.

This clone was seen a few times. The chain uses TRBV4-2 and TRBJ2-7, with D unclear. Trimming removed 1 base from V and 7 bases from J, with 8 bases in between. The CDR3 spans 12 residues. Germline values: CDR1 LGHNA, CDR2 YNFKEQ. The CDR3 reads CASSQGWREQYF. The CDR3 bases are TGTGCCAGCAGCCAAGGTTGGAGAGAGCAGTACTTC.

J is TRBJ2-2 and V is TRBV9; D is unresolved. V was cut by 0 bases and J by 6 bases, with 9 bases left in between. The germline CDR1 and CDR2 sequences are SGDLS and YYNGEE. The CDR3 is 14 amino acids. The CDR3 loop reads CASSVVERPGELFF. The CDR3 DNA reads as TGTGCCAGCAGCGTAGTGGAACGCCCCGGGGAGCTGTTTTTT.

This chain uses TRBV10-3 with TRBJ2-3; D is possibly TRBD2 (5 bases). There are 16 residues in the CDR3. Germline lookup yields CDR1 ENHRY and CDR2 SYGVKD. V was shortened by 0 bases and J by 4 bases, with 14 bases between the two germline ends. CDR3 protein: CAISESLSGRADTQYF. The CDR3 DNA reads TGTGCCATCAGTGAGTCCTTATCGGGGAGAGCAGATACGCAGTATTTT.

J is TRBJ1-1 and V is TRBV13; 7 bases match TRBD1. CDR3 length equals 17 residues. The germline V gene has CDR1 PRHDT and CDR2 FYEKMQ (reference sequence). V lost 4 bases, J lost 3 bases, and 14 bases stayed unmatched. The CDR3 reads CASSCYTAGGRDTEAFF. The CDR3 DNA is TGTGCCAGCAGCTGTTACACGGCAGGGGGAAGGGACACTGAAGCTTTCTTT.

The chain has TRBV28 and TRBJ1-5; D remains ambiguous. Germline CDR1 reads MDHEN; CDR2 reads SYDVKM. CDR3 size: 14 residues. V was pared by 10 bases and J by 1 base, with 14 bases between. The DNA for the CDR3 is TGTGCCACCAAAGGACCGACGAGCAATCAGCCCCAGCATTTT. Translated, it gives CATKGPTSNQPQHF.

The genes are TRBV7-8 and TRBJ1-3, with 10 bases aligning to TRBD1. This CDR3 comprises 16 residues. The V gene end was trimmed by 5 bases and the J gene end by 1 base; junction bases not matched to a gene: 5. Germline CDR1 is SGHVS and CDR2 is FQNEAQ. The CDR3 loop reads CASSLDRGHSGNTIYF. CDR3 nucleotides: TGTGCCAGCAGCCTCGACAGGGGGCATTCTGGAAACACCATATATTTT.

The chain carries TRBV30 and TRBJ1-1; D gene ambiguous. V was pared by 0 bases and J by 1 base, with 9 bases between. Germline V gene sequence: CDR1 GTSNPN, CDR2 SVGIG (reference sequence). This CDR3 has 14 residues. This CDR3 is CAWSVIPKNTEAFF. CDR3 in DNA: TGTGCCTGGAGTGTTATACCTAAGAACACTGAAGCTTTCTTT.

V gene TRBV7-9 combines with J gene TRBJ2-7, with a weak D call TRBD2 (6 bases). Germline V gene sequence: CDR1 SEHNR, CDR2 FQNEAQ (reference sequence). CDR3 size: 17 residues. The V and J ends lost 0 bases and 0 bases respectively, with 15 bases between them. The chain's CDR3 is CASSLAYTEGLSYEQYF. Here the CDR3 DNA reads TGTGCCAGCAGCTTAGCGTATACGGAGGGCCTCTCCTACGAGCAGTACTTC.

This chain uses TRBV7-2 with TRBJ2-3, with TRBD2 identical over 16 bases. The CDR3 sequence is 19 residues long. Germline CDR1 and CDR2: SGHTA and FQGNSA. J was trimmed by 5 bases and V by 4 bases; bases with no gene match: 12. CDR3 loop: CASSSPPGLAGGPGDTQYF. In DNA, the CDR3 is TGTGCCAGCAGCTCCCCCCCGGGACTAGCGGGGGGGCCGGGAGATACGCAGTATTTT.

This clone has more than one count but fewer than ten. The chain combines TRBV4-1 with TRBJ1-2; 8 bases are shared with TRBD1. CDR1 MGHRA and CDR2 YSYEKL come from the germline V gene. The CDR3 is 14 residues long. V was pared by 5 bases and J by 7 bases, with 9 bases of the junction left unmatched. The CDR3 nucleotides are TGCGCCAGCAGCAATCAGGGGGCTGTTGGTGGCTACACCTTC. Protein sequence: CASSNQGAVGGYTF.

CDR3 region: CASSSGTSQETQYF. CDR3 DNA sequence: TGTGCCAGCAGCTCCGGGACCTCACAAGAGACCCAGTACTTC. The chain uses TRBV5-6 and TRBJ2-5; D may correspond to TRBD1 or TRBD2 (5 bases each). This CDR3 is 14 amino acids long. V lost 3 bases, J lost 2 bases, and 11 bases lay in between. The germline V gene encodes CDR1 SGHDT and CDR2 YYEEEE. Based on the CDR3 plus reference TRBV5-6 and TRBJ2-5, the full variable domain is DAGVTQSPTHLIKTRGQQVTLRCSPKSGHDTVSWYQQALGQGPQFIFQYYEEEERQRGNFPDRFSGHQFPNYSSELNVNALLLGDSALYLCASSSGTSQETQYFGPGTRLLVL.

This clone was counted a few times. The chain couples TRBV27 to TRBJ1-1, with no clear D. V dropped 3 bases and J dropped 2 bases, with 7 bases sitting between them. This CDR3 is built from 13 residues. Germline lookup yields CDR1 MNHEY and CDR2 SMNVEV (reference sequence). The CDR3 bases are TGTGCCAGCAGTTTTTCACAAAACACTGAAGCTTTCTTT. Protein sequence: CASSFSQNTEAFF.

This clone was seen a few times. This sequence joins TRBV21-1 and TRBJ1-5; the table names TRBD1, a call not compared with the DNA. TRBV21-1 is a listed pseudogene. The CDR3 length is 17 residues. The CDR3 sequence is CASSIQGQEVSNQPQHF. In DNA form, the CDR3 reads TGTGCCAGCAGCATACAGGGACAGGAGGTCAGCAATCAGCCCCAGCATTTT.

The J gene is TRBJ2-7, the V gene TRBV27, with a weak D call TRBD2 (6 bases). CDR1 and CDR2 (germline): MNHEY, SMNVEV (reference sequence). The CDR3 spans 14 residues. V dropped 5 bases and J dropped 2 bases, with 13 bases sitting between them. The CDR3 nucleotides read TGTGCCAGCAGTCCGGGACTTGGACCCTACGAGCAGTACTTC. Translation gives CASSPGLGPYEQYF.

This clone occurred once. The chain links TRBV14 to TRBJ2-7, with 9 nucleotides matching TRBD1. Trimming cost V 4 bases and J 6 bases; bases outside gene matches: 4. Germline CDR1 and CDR2: SGHDN and FVKESK. The CDR3 covers 13 residues. CDR3 residues: CASSLGQGTEQYF. CDR3 bases: TGTGCCAGCAGCCTGGGACAGGGTACCGAGCAGTACTTC.

The chain recombines TRBV29-1 with TRBJ2-3; unclear D gene. The CDR3 covers 12 residues. V was pared by 6 bases and J by 4 bases, with 11 bases between. The germline V gene has CDR1 SQVTM and CDR2 ANQGSEA. The CDR3 sequence: CSVPFVSDTQYF. The DNA of the CDR3 is TGCAGCGTCCCTTTTGTGTCAGATACGCAGTATTTT.

This chain connects TRBV4-1 to TRBJ1-1; tentative D call: TRBD1 (5 bases). CDR1 and CDR2 (germline): MGHRA, YSYEKL. CDR3 size: 15 residues. Trimming stripped 3 bases from V and 4 bases from J, with 15 bases between. The CDR3 region is CASSQGPTRGTEAFF. CDR3 DNA: TGCGCCAGCAGCCAGGGGCCCACAAGGGGCACTGAAGCTTTCTTT.

J is TRBJ1-2 and V is TRBV4-1; D unclear. The CDR3 is made up of 15 amino acids. V was pared by 1 base and J by 1 base, with 10 bases between. Germline CDR1 is MGHRA and CDR2 is YSYEKL. CDR3 sequence reads: CASSQVQDLNYGYTF. Here the CDR3 DNA reads TGCGCCAGCAGCCAAGTTCAGGACCTTAACTATGGCTACACCTTC.

In this sample, this clone turned up once. The chain uses TRBV7-9 and TRBJ1-5; D gene uncertain. This CDR3 comprises 15 residues. Between the trimmed V and J ends, which lost 3 bases and 3 bases, there was a span of 12 bases. Per germline, CDR1 SEHNR and CDR2 FQNEAQ (reference sequence). CDR3 sequence: CASSFAGWVNQPQHF. DNA of the CDR3: TGTGCCAGCAGCTTTGCTGGGTGGGTCAATCAGCCCCAGCATTTT.

The rearrangement links TRBV28 to TRBJ1-1; 9 nucleotides align to TRBD1. V shed 3 bases, J shed 4 bases, and the junction held 3 bases outside the gene matches. The germline V gene encodes CDR1 MDHEN and CDR2 SYDVKM. The CDR3 runs to 14 residues. In nucleotides, the CDR3 is TGTGCCAGCAGTTTTAGACAGGGGGGCACTGAAGCTTTCTTT. Protein: CASSFRQGGTEAFF.